The 28 T cell receptor beta chains below were found in one sample sequenced in a study of blood T cell repertoires in COVID-19 (dated by TCRdb to the early 2020s). Libraries were made using the immunoSEQ multiplex PCR assay. Not all clones reach the TCRdb copy of this immuneACCESS table, which keeps in-frame sequences only. Checked studies attribute under half of the gap to unresolved V genes and leave the rest unexplained. This sample comprises around 36,000 clones, roughly 82% of them detected only once. Around 41% of the sample belongs to the ten largest clones. Source material: peripheral blood. The receptor source for this set is a man of 80 years or more with active or convalescent COVID-19.

CDR3 sequence: CASSQDRARSPLHF. For the CDR3, the DNA is TGTGCCAGTAGTCAGGACAGGGCGAGATCACCCCTCCACTTT. This chain connects TRBV19 to TRBJ1-6; 8 bases match TRBD1. Germline V gives CDR1 LNHDA, CDR2 SQIVND (reference sequence). CDR3 length equals 14 residues. V dropped 5 bases and J dropped 10; count of bases not matched to a gene: 7.

The CDR3, as DNA: TGTGCCTGGAAGGGAGGGGACACTGAAGCTTTCTTT. The encoded protein is CAWKGGDTEAFF. The chain recombines TRBV30 with TRBJ1-1, with a weak D call TRBD1 (5 bases). Per germline, CDR1 GTSNPN and CDR2 SVGIG (reference sequence). Trimming removed 4 bases at V and 3 bases at J, with 9 bases between. CDR3 size: 12 residues.

The chain has TRBV19 and TRBJ1-5; possible D gene TRBD1, 5 bases. CDR1 is LNHDA, CDR2 SQIVND, per germline (reference sequence). V was clipped by 6 bases and J by 5 bases, with 17 bases between them. This CDR3 is 15 amino acids long. The CDR3 loop reads CASSTPPRVDQPQHF. As DNA, the CDR3 is TGTGCCAGTAGCACCCCCCCCAGGGTTGATCAGCCCCAGCATTTT.

The V and J genes are TRBV7-2 and TRBJ2-1; 8 bases agree with TRBD2. There are 15 residues in the CDR3. V shed 1 base, J shed 4 bases, and the junction held 3 bases outside the gene matches. In germline, CDR1 is SGHTA, CDR2 FQGNSA. CDR3 region: CASSLGGGLYNEQFF. Written as DNA, the CDR3 is TGTGCCAGCAGCTTAGGCGGGGGGCTATACAATGAGCAGTTCTTC.

The chain employs TRBV5-1 and TRBJ2-5, with TRBD1 as a possible D gene (6 bases). CDR1 is SGHRS and CDR2 is YFSETQ in the germline V gene. The length of the CDR3 is 15 residues. The ends were cut back, 4 bases at V and 2 bases at J, with 15 bases in the middle. The CDR3 region has the DNA TGCGCCAGCAGCCAGGATGGGACACAGCAAGAGACCCAGTACTTC. Its protein is CASSQDGTQQETQYF.

The chain couples TRBV9 to TRBJ2-2, with TRBD2 matching over 8 bases. The CDR3 loop spans 16 amino acids. The V gene's germline CDR1 is SGDLS and CDR2 YYNGEE. With 3 bases clipped from V and 7 bases from J, the junction kept 11 bases outside the gene matches. In nucleotides, the CDR3 is TGTGCCAGCAGCGCGGGACTAGGCCTAGGGATCGGGGAGCTGTTTTTT. It encodes CASSAGLGLGIGELFF.

The CDR3 here is CASSSQGAVHYGYTF. In nucleotides, the CDR3 is TGTGCCAGCAGCTCTCAGGGGGCCGTACATTATGGCTACACCTTC. The V gene is TRBV7-9, the J gene TRBJ1-2, with 8 positions matching TRBD1. Trimming at V came to 4 bases and at J to 5 bases, leaving 9 bases not matched to a gene. From germline, CDR1 is SEHNR and CDR2 FQNEAQ (reference sequence). This CDR3 region has 15 residues.

The V call is TRBV28, the J call TRBJ1-4, with D possibly matching TRBD1 (6 bases). Per germline, CDR1 MDHEN and CDR2 SYDVKM. There are 13 residues in the CDR3. Trimming pared 6 bases from V and 8 bases from J, leaving 13 bases between. The CDR3 region has the DNA TGTGCCAGCAGGGGCAGGGGTGGGGAAAAACTGTTTTTT. It encodes CASRGRGGEKLFF.

The chain has TRBV7-6 and TRBJ2-1, with a tentative D call TRBD2 (6 bases). The CDR3 runs to 18 residues. V lost 1 base, J lost 6 bases, and 22 bases lay in between. Per germline, CDR1 SGHVS and CDR2 FNYEAQ. The CDR3 bases are TGTGCCAGCAGCTTAGGGAGGGCCGGGACCGCTGAATTCAATGAGCAGTTCTTC. Amino acid sequence: CASSLGRAGTAEFNEQFF.

The genes are TRBV5-1 and TRBJ2-2; 13 bases fit TRBD2. Germline assignment: CDR1 SGHRS and CDR2 YFSETQ. The CDR3 covers 17 residues. J gave up 5 bases and V 3 bases, and 7 bases lay outside the gene matches. CDR3 protein: CASSSGLAGIGTGELFF. CDR3 nucleotide sequence: TGCGCCAGCAGCTCGGGACTAGCGGGAATCGGGACCGGGGAGCTGTTTTTT.

This chain links TRBV7-9 with TRBJ2-3; D is possibly TRBD1 (6 bases). Germline V CDR1 and CDR2: SEHNR, FQNEAQ (reference sequence). The V and J ends lost 4 bases and 2 bases respectively, with 10 bases between them. The length of the CDR3 is 14 residues. CDR3 sequence (DNA): TGTGCCAGCAGCTCCAGGGGTCTCACAGATACGCAGTATTTT. It specifies CASSSRGLTDTQYF.

In the case of this clone: A read error may account for a junction end that differs from germline. The V and J genes are TRBV7-7 and TRBJ2-3; possible D gene TRBD2, 6 bases. CDR1 is SSHAT, CDR2 FNYEAQ, per germline (reference sequence). CDR3 length: 17 residues. The CDR3 spells CASSPSAGSSSTDTQYF. The CDR3 DNA reads TGTGCTAGCAGCCCCTCTGCGGGGAGCTCGAGCACAGATACGCAGTATTTT.

This chain connects TRBV5-1 to TRBJ2-7, with TRBD1 matching 8 bases. CDR1 SGHRS and CDR2 YFSETQ come from the germline V gene. The CDR3 extends over 13 amino acids. V lost 5 bases, J lost 2 bases, and 3 bases stayed unmatched. This chain's CDR3 is CASRGRGPYEQYF. CDR3 sequence (DNA): TGCGCCAGCAGAGGCAGGGGGCCCTACGAGCAGTACTTC.

This chain connects TRBV7-9 to TRBJ2-3, with D perhaps TRBD2 (6 bases). Trimming took off 9 bases at V and 0 bases at J, with 10 bases between the two ends. From germline, CDR1 is SEHNR and CDR2 FQNEAQ (reference sequence). The CDR3 totals 13 residues. This CDR3 is CASRRGSTDTQYF. The CDR3 DNA sequence: TGTGCCAGTCGTCGGGGGAGCACAGATACGCAGTATTTT.

The CDR3 nucleotides are TGTGCCAGCGCATCGGACAGGAGGTACGAGCAGTACTTC. The encoded protein is CASASDRRYEQYF. V usage is TRBV11-3 and J usage is TRBJ2-7; 7 bases are shared with TRBD1. This CDR3 has 13 residues. CDR1 and CDR2 from the germline V gene are SGHNT and YENEEA. Trimming took 8 bases from V and 4 from J; bases not matched to a gene: 8.

The chain combines TRBV5-5 with TRBJ2-7; D is possibly TRBD2 (5 bases). Germline V lookup: CDR1 SGHKS, CDR2 YYEKEE (reference sequence). V was shortened by 2 bases and J by 3 bases, with 12 bases between the two germline ends. The CDR3 extends over 14 amino acids. The CDR3 sequence is CASSLDPGDYEQYF. CDR3 bases: TGTGCCAGCAGCTTAGACCCCGGGGACTACGAGCAGTACTTC.

This clone was seen only a few times. The J gene is TRBJ2-7, the V gene TRBV7-9; tentative D call: TRBD2 (6 bases). From germline, CDR1 is SEHNR and CDR2 FQNEAQ (reference sequence). Deletions cut 5 bases from V and 6 bases from J, with 17 bases between. CDR3 length: 14 amino acids. CDR3 region: CASSQSGVRGEQYF. CDR3 nucleotide sequence: TGTGCCAGCAGCCAATCGGGGGTTCGGGGCGAGCAGTACTTC.

The chain has TRBV28 and TRBJ2-7; 10 bases are shared with TRBD1. The CDR3 totals 15 residues. V was pared by 8 bases and J by 4 bases, with 11 bases of the junction left unmatched. Looked up from germline, CDR1 is MDHEN and CDR2 is SYDVKM. For the CDR3, the DNA is TGTGCCAGCGGGGACGGGACAGGGGCAAGGTACGAGCAGTACTTC. As protein: CASGDGTGARYEQYF.

The chain recombines TRBV14 with TRBJ1-2; unclear D gene. Deletions cut 3 bases from V and 7 bases from J, with 12 bases between. Germline CDR1 reads SGHDN; CDR2 reads FVKESK. This CDR3 has 13 residues. The CDR3: CASSHDLQAGYTF. As DNA, the CDR3 is TGTGCCAGCAGCCACGACCTGCAGGCTGGCTACACCTTC.

The rearrangement uses TRBV9 and TRBJ2-1; TRBD2 matches 10 bases. J gave up 9 bases and V 4 bases, and 1 base lay outside the gene matches. Germline values: CDR1 SGDLS, CDR2 YYNGEE. CDR3 length equals 12 residues. CDR3 residues: CASSLAGVEQFF. In DNA, the CDR3 is TGTGCCAGCAGCCTAGCGGGAGTTGAGCAGTTCTTC.

The CDR3 region is CASSQDLAGAGDTQYF. CDR3 sequence (DNA): TGTGCCAGCAGCCAAGATCTAGCGGGGGCGGGAGATACGCAGTATTTT. V usage is TRBV3-1 (or the pseudogene TRBV3-2) and J usage is TRBJ2-3, with 10 nucleotides matching TRBD2. Germline lookup yields CDR1 LGHDT and CDR2 YNNKEL (reference sequence). V trimming: 0 bases; J trimming: 5 bases; junction bases outside the gene matches: 5. The CDR3 sequence is 16 residues long.

The V gene is TRBV19, the J gene TRBJ2-1; a weak D match, TRBD2 (5 bases). In germline, CDR1 is LNHDA, CDR2 SQIVND (reference sequence). This CDR3 has 14 residues. V was clipped by 5 bases and J by 9 bases, with 17 bases between them. DNA of the CDR3: TGTGCCAGTAGTGCCCTAGGAAGCGGAGGTGAGCAGTTCTTC. Its translation is CASSALGSGGEQFF.

The chain joins TRBV6-5 to TRBJ2-7, with D perhaps matching TRBD1 (6 bases). This CDR3 is 12 amino acids long. CDR1 MNHEY and CDR2 SVGAGI come from the germline V gene. Trimming left V 6 bases short and J 4 bases short, with 10 bases between. CDR3 residues: CASRTGEYEQYF. The CDR3 coding sequence is TGTGCCAGCAGGACAGGCGAATACGAGCAGTACTTC.

V is TRBV5-4 and J is TRBJ2-5; TRBD2 agrees at 10 bases. The trim removed 4 bases at V and 4 bases at J, leaving 13 bases unmatched. The CDR3 extends over 17 amino acids. Per the germline V gene, CDR1 is SGHNT and CDR2 is YYREEE (reference sequence). The chain's CDR3 is CASSASSGSAERETQYF. The CDR3 region has the DNA TGTGCCAGCAGCGCTTCTAGCGGGAGTGCCGAGCGAGAGACCCAGTACTTC.

The gene calls are TRBV28 and TRBJ2-7; TRBD1 matches at 10 bases. With V trimmed by 6 bases and J by 2 bases, 7 bases remained unmatched. This CDR3 comprises 15 residues. In germline, CDR1 is MDHEN, CDR2 SYDVKM. The CDR3 nucleotides are TGTGCCAGCAGGACAGGGGGCGCCGAAACCTACGAGCAGTACTTC. Protein product: CASRTGGAETYEQYF.

The rearrangement uses TRBV19 and TRBJ2-1, with 7 bases lining up with TRBD2. The CDR3 extends over 14 amino acids. With V trimmed by 5 bases and J by 0 bases, 1 base remained unmatched. Germline V gene data show CDR1 as LNHDA and CDR2 as SQIVND (reference sequence). CDR3 sequence reads: CASSGEGSYNEQFF. The CDR3, as DNA: TGTGCCAGTAGTGGGGAGGGCTCCTACAATGAGCAGTTCTTC.

In its sample, this clone was seen once. The chain uses TRBV29-1 and TRBJ1-2; D is ambiguous. The germline gives CDR1 SQVTM, CDR2 ANQGSEA. The CDR3 totals 14 residues. V was pared by 2 bases and J by 4 bases, with 14 bases between. CDR3 residues: CSVEWAATPYGYTF. The CDR3 region has the DNA TGCAGCGTTGAATGGGCCGCTACCCCCTATGGCTACACCTTC.

The gene calls are TRBV3-1 (or the pseudogene TRBV3-2) and TRBJ2-2, with 10 nucleotides matching TRBD2. The V segment lost 1 base and the J segment 4 bases; nucleotides outside the gene matches: 6. Germline V lookup: CDR1 LGHDT, CDR2 YNNKEL (reference sequence). This CDR3 contains 17 residues. CDR3 region: CASSQAQAGGFTGELFF. The CDR3 region has the DNA TGTGCCAGCAGCCAAGCCCAAGCGGGAGGGTTCACCGGGGAGCTGTTTTTT.